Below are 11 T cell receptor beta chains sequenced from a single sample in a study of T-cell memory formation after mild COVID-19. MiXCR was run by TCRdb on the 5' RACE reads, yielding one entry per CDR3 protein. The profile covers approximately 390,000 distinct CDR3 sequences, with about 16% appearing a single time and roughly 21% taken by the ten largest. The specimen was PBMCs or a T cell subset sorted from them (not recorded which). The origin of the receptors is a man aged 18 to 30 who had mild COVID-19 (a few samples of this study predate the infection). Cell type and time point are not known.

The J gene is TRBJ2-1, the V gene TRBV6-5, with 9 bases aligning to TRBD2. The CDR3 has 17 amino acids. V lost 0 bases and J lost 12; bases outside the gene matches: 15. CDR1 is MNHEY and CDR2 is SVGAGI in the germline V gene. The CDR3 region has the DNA TGTGCCAGCAGTTACTCGAGAGCCAAGCGGGGGGTCTTTGGGCAGTTCTTC. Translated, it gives CASSYSRAKRGVFGQFF.

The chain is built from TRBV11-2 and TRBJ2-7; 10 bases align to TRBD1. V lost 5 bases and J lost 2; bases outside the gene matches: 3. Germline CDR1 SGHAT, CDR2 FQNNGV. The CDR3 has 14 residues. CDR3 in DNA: TGTGCCAGCAGCATTGGACAGGGGGCCTACGAGCAGTACTTC. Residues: CASSIGQGAYEQYF.

The DNA for the CDR3 is TGCGCCAGCAGCTTGGCCCTTCTGACAGGGGGGTTCACCGGGGAGCTGTTTTTT. It encodes CASSLALLTGGFTGELFF. The chain employs TRBV5-1 and TRBJ2-2; 9 nucleotides agree with TRBD1. The length of the CDR3 is 18 residues. After removal of 0 bases from V and 4 bases from J, the junction contained 10 bases not matched to a gene. Per germline, CDR1 SGHRS and CDR2 YFSETQ.

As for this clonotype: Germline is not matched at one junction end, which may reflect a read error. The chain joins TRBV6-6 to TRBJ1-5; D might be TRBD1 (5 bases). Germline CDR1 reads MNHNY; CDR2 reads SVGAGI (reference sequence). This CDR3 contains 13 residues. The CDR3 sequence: CASEGAEAQHQHF. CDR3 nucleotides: TGTGCCAGCGAAGGGGCTGAAGCTCAGCACCAGCATTTT.

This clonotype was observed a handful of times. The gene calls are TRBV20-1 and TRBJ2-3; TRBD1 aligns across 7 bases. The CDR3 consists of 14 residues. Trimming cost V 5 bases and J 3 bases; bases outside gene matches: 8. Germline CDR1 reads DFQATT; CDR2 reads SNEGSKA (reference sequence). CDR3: CSAPDGRGTDTQYF. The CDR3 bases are TGCAGTGCTCCCGACGGCAGGGGGACAGATACGCAGTATTTT.

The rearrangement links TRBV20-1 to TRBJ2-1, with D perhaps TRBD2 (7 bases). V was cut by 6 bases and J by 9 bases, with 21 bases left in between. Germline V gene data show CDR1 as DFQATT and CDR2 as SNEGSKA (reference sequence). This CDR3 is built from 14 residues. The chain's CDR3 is CSARLGGARFEQFF. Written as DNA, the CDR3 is TGCAGTGCCAGACTGGGGGGGGCAAGGTTTGAGCAGTTCTTC.

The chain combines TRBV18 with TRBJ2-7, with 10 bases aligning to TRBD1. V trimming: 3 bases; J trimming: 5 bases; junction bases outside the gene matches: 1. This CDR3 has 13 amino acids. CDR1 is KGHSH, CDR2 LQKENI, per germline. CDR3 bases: TGTGCCAGCTCACCCGGGACAGGGGACGAGCAGTACGTC. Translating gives CASSPGTGDEQYV.

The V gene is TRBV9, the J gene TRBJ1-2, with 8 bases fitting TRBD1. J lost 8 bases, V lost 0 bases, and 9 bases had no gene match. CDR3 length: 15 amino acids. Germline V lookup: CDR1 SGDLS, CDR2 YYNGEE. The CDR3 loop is CASSVAGGQAGGYTF. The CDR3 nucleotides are TGTGCCAGCAGCGTAGCCGGGGGACAGGCCGGGGGCTACACCTTC. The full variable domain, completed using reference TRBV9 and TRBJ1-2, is DSGVTQTPKHLITATGQRVTLRCSPRSGDLSVYWYQQSLDQGLQFLIQYYNGEERAKGNILERFSAQQFPDLHSELNLSSLELGDSALYFCASSVAGGQAGGYTFGSGTRLTVV.

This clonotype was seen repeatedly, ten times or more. The CDR3 nucleotides are TGCGCCAGCAGCTTGGTCGTGACGCCCCGGGGCACTGAAGCTTTCTTT. Its translation: CASSLVVTPRGTEAFF. The rearrangement joins TRBV5-1 to TRBJ1-1; D ambiguous. The V end lost 0 bases, the J end lost 4 bases, and 16 bases lay between the germline ends. The CDR3 is made up of 16 amino acids. The germline gives CDR1 SGHRS, CDR2 YFSETQ. The entire variable domain, with the rest obtained from reference TRBV5-1 and TRBJ1-1, is as follows: KAGVTQTPRYLIKTRGQQVTLSCSPISGHRSVSWYQQTPGQGLQFLFEYFSETQRNKGNFPGRFSGRQFSNSRSEMNVSTLELGDSALYLCASSLVVTPRGTEAFFGQGTRLTVV.

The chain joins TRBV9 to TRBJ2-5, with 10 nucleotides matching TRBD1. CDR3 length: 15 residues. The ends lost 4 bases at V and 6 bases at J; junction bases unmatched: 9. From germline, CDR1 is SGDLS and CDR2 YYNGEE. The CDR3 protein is CASSSGGQGEQTQYF. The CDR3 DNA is TGTGCCAGCAGCTCAGGCGGACAGGGGGAGCAGACCCAGTACTTC.

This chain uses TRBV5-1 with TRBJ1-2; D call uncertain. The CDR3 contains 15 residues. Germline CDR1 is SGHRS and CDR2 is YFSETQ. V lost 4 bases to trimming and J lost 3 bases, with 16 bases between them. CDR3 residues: CASSPDGGPDYGYTF. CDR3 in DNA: TGCGCCAGCAGCCCGGACGGCGGCCCAGACTATGGCTACACCTTC.